This note documents a single TCR beta chain sequence. This clone's antigen is unknown. No base-level quality is on record; no much larger clone is a single base apart. At the junction V is shortened by 1 base and J by 6 bases; bases outside the gene matches: 10. The CDR3 spans 16 residues, from the cysteine through the phenylalanine. Only CDR3 DNA is held: 48 bases, read in frame from base 1. Sequences SGHTA (CDR1) and FQGNSA (CDR2) are obtained from the germline V gene. The data are from a study of cytomegalovirus exposure and HLA in healthy donors (dated by TCRdb to about 2017). A note on the overall study: An earlier analysis of some 500 of the donors reported approximately 290 Gb of sequence data and some 120 million unique TCR beta sequences from about 179 million T cells. The number of typed donors differed by locus: about 620-640 for A, B, C, DRB1 and DQB1; some 500 for DQA1; 606 for DPA1; and about 450 for DPB1. A later genetic analysis used genome-wide SNP genotypes for about 60% of the 666 donors, treating that subset as a discovery cohort. Rather than drawing on any new phenotypic data, the later analysis identified candidate immune exposures from TCR beta sequences and the way those sequences occurred across donors. In an earlier analysis of around 540 of the donors, high-throughput TCR beta sequencing was used to judge whether each TCR beta V gene segment behaved as functional or pseudogenic. All discovery cohort repertoires had been generated on a single sequencing platform. Class I and class II HLA loci were covered by the typing at four-digit resolution. Of the approximately 400 genotyped donors, 65% to 90% were placed in the genetic ancestry cluster associated with self-reported Caucasian donors. The T cell repertoires of some 670 subjects were profiled by immunosequencing and related to cytomegalovirus serostatus. High-throughput TCR immunosequencing, statistical association of individual TCRs with disease status, and machine learning were combined to predict cytomegalovirus infection status. In a later analysis, previously published TCR beta repertoires from about 670 donors were re-analyzed and high-resolution HLA genotyping was added so that TCR occurrence patterns could be studied. A separate validation cohort of roughly 130 different subjects was used in addition to the roughly 640-subject first cohort. Among about 400 genotyped donors of the cohort, an average of approximately 240,000 unique TCR beta nucleotide sequences was sequenced per donor, of which about 19% were non-productive. Donor age, sex, ethnicity and CMV serostatus were compiled together with the repertoire data. Because of strong linkage in the cohort, five DR-DQ haplotypes were treated as single units for association and clustering. The aim of the study was to test whether cataloging public T cell receptors could identify signatures of past pathogen exposure. Approximately 310 gigabases of sequencing data and approximately 85 million unique TCR sequences were included in an early release covering 550 to 800 HLA-typed donors.

In total, just over 650 healthy bone marrow donors made up the cohort. Cohort members were all nominally healthy when sampled, although unrecorded immune exposures were likely present. The donor tested CMV seronegative, placing the donor among the 350 or so seronegative members of the cohort. Every donor gave a peripheral blood sample, and the peripheral blood mononuclear cells from that sample were used for TCR beta sequencing. The Qiagen DNeasy Blood Extraction Kit was used to extract genomic DNA from the blood cell samples. Study-wide findings and limitations: The 87-base-pair reads could not distinguish some IMGT-functional V segments, including TRBV6-2 and TRBV6-3, so those segments were excluded. A group of highly shared sequence variants was considered likely to be a technical artifact of the sequencing pipeline. At a false discovery rate of 0.05, a later analysis linked approximately 18,000 TCR beta sequences to specific HLA alleles. The authors suggested that the approach could potentially be generalized to other disease states and immunological phenotypes. When HLA alleles, especially DR and DQ, strongly co-occurred, TCR associations were difficult to assign to individual alleles. In an earlier analysis of approximately 590 of the donors, most TCR beta V segments were observed in productive rearrangements about 87% or about 30% of the time, broadly matching IMGT annotations. Only TCR beta chains were sequenced in this cohort, and the absence of alpha or paired-chain data limited detectable features. In a later analysis, HLA-associated TCR beta chains were found to be more clonally expanded and to have lower generation probabilities than equally common non-associated chains. According to a later analysis, TCR association rates differed among HLA loci, with DRB1 alleles showing the most associated TCRs and HLA-C alleles showing the fewest. A later analysis found that most CMV-associated TCR beta chains appeared HLA-restricted, with HLA associations seemingly driven largely by CMV exposure. The study gave a list of about 160 TCR beta chains associated with cytomegalovirus. Because counts were too low, about 17 rarely observed V segments, including chromosome 9 orphons, were excluded from the earlier analysis of some 590 of the donors. In vitro tests confirmed that a few of the cytomegalovirus-associated TCR beta chains recognize cytomegalovirus antigens. A later genetic analysis reported fewer N-insertions in productive TCRs among donors in an Asian-associated ancestry cluster than the approximately 700-donor mean. A further reported finding was that TCR beta sequences accurately predicted the HLA-A and HLA-B alleles for most subjects in the first cohort. The only immune exposure information available for the cohort was CMV serostatus. Across donors, most TCR sequences were observed very rarely, whereas some public TCRs were present in many individuals. Because HLA typing was unavailable for some donors at each locus, only the typed subset was used in association tests. A later analysis reported that several top co-occurrence clusters appeared linked to parvovirus B19, influenza, CMV and Epstein-Barr virus. Cytomegalovirus status was reported to be diagnosed by the classifier with high specificity and sensitivity in both the original and validation cohorts. Presence/absence analyses assumed roughly uniform sequencing depth across donors, an assumption that may not hold. A later genetic analysis associated a missense DCLRE1C variant with V-gene and J-gene trimming of TCR beta chains, and an independent cohort replicated the association. Correlated functional status among segregating V segments might reflect linkage disequilibrium, but an unknown experimental factor could not be ruled out.

Libraries were constructed by the immunoSEQ multiplex PCR assay. The multiplex PCR relied on a mix of 60 forward primers for TCR Vbeta segments and 13 reverse primers for TCR Jbeta segments. Amplification of the CDR3 region of rearranged TCR beta genes was performed with a multiplex PCR assay on genomic DNA. The Illumina HiSeq System was used to sequence the amplified TCR beta libraries as 87-base-pair reads. On the study's bioinformatics: Across the roughly 600 repertoires, a later analysis counted 75 million to 90 million unique TCR beta chains, around 11 million of which were shared by at least two donors. A nearest-neighbor algorithm error-corrected the raw reads and collapsed the reads into unique sequences, merging closely related sequences to remove PCR and sequencing errors. V, D and J gene segments were assigned by aligning CDR3 sequences to IMGT reference sequences. For a sequence to be retained, a match of at least six nucleotides to both a V gene segment and a J gene segment was required. A rearrangement was called productive if the CDR3 had no stop codons and remained in frame with V and J, and every other rearrangement was called non-productive. CDR3 was defined by IMGT convention, running from the second conserved V-encoded cysteine to the conserved J-encoded phenylalanine. The earlier analysis of about 640 of the donors excluded any sequence lacking an unambiguous match to a single V gene segment. In an earlier analysis of some 590 of the donors, a V segment was called functional when productive rearrangements were above 56.7%, and segregating when the standard deviation between donors exceeded 5%. A statistical classification framework was built to diagnose cytomegalovirus status from the catalog of TCR beta chain sequences. V and J gene assignment, in a later analysis, came from comparing TCR nucleotide sequences with IMGT/GENE-DB human TR gene sequences. In a later analysis, CDR3 sequences and most-parsimonious VDJ recombination scenarios were assigned using the TCRdist pipeline. In a later analysis, every TCR beta chain was defined by the combination of its CDR3 amino acid sequence and its V-gene family, and reads without a unique V-gene family were dropped. As a way to deal with suspected cross-contamination and a sequencing artifact, a later analysis dropped more than 500 nucleotide sequences that were highly shared and had low generation probability. In a later analysis, a clonal expansion index was calculated for each public chain from normalized within-repertoire ranks of inferred template counts. In a later analysis, generation probabilities were computed using a VDJ recombination model fitted to out-of-frame rearrangements, and the results were checked against IGoR. In a later analysis, TCR-TCR, TCR-HLA and TCR-CMV co-occurrence was scored with hypergeometric tests, and a repertoire-size bias correction was applied to TCR pairs. False discovery rates were estimated in a later analysis by permuting HLA or CMV assignments 20 times. In a later analysis, co-occurring TCRs were grouped using DBSCAN, and TCRdist sequence similarity was added for clustering within HLA-allele-positive subsets. Co-occurrence clustering excluded repertoires with fewer than 30,000 or more than 120,000 public chains, plus five with anomalous nucleotide sharing. Imported from immuneACCESS, the table was reduced by TCRdb to in-frame sequences with V and J called. These copies leave out some clones; in studies compared against another copy, an unresolved V gene accounts for under half, and the cause of the remainder is not known. V, J and clone size are taken as reported in that table, and D and trimming were inferred from the DNA itself. Within this sample are roughly 120,000 clones, with around three quarters of them counted one time only. The ten most abundant clones make up around 0.79% of the sample.

This clonotype was obtained from a woman in her 30s in good health and CMV-seronegative. Specimen: PBMCs. The sequence joins TRBV7-2 to TRBJ2-7; 9 central nucleotides agree with TRBD1. The CDR3 here reads CASSLGRGDRVSEQYF. The DNA sequence follows: TGTGCCAGCAGCTTAGGACGGGGGGACAGGGTGTCCGAGCAGTACTTC.